The rows below give T cell receptor beta chains drawn from one sample of a study of blood T cell repertoires in COVID-19. Only in-frame clones appear in the TCRdb table, and some are missing; sequencing was by immunoSEQ multiplex PCR. The table shows a few hundred thousand clones, with roughly 90% occurring only once. The sample was PBMCs or T cells enriched from blood (not recorded which). Receptors originate from a woman aged 18-29 years with acute COVID-19. The CDR3 runs from the conserved cysteine through the conserved F or W. Each record gives: CDR3 DNA, CDR3 protein, D gene, CDR3 length, J gene, clone size, V gene. The D gene is left open where the match is weak. Clone size appears in some rows only: once, few, many, or a class for an expanded clone.

CDR3nt: TGTGCCAGCACCCGTAGCGGGAGCGCAGATACGCAGTATTTT
CDR3aa: CASTRSGSADTQYF
d_gene: TRBD2
len: 14
j_gene: TRBJ2-3
abundance: once
v_gene: TRBV19

CDR3nt: TGCGCCAGCAGCTTGGTTTCAGGGGTCAACACCGGGGAGCTGTTTTTT
CDR3aa: CASSLVSGVNTGELFF
d_gene: .
len: 16
j_gene: TRBJ2-2
abundance: .
v_gene: TRBV5-1

CDR3nt: TGTGCCTGGAGTGTAGCGGGGGGCAGGGAGACCCAGTACTTC
CDR3aa: CAWSVAGGRETQYF
d_gene: TRBD2
len: 14
j_gene: TRBJ2-5
abundance: .
v_gene: TRBV30

CDR3nt: TGCGCCAGCAGCCAAGTCTTACGGGAGGGCCGGTTCGGGGAGCTGTTTTTT
CDR3aa: CASSQVLREGRFGELFF
d_gene: TRBD2
len: 17
j_gene: TRBJ2-2
abundance: .
v_gene: TRBV4-1

CDR3nt: TGTGCCAGCAGGACGGGACAGGGAAACACTGAAGCTTTCTTT
CDR3aa: CASRTGQGNTEAFF
d_gene: TRBD1
len: 14
j_gene: TRBJ1-1
abundance: once
v_gene: TRBV27

CDR3nt: TGTGCCAGAAGCACCACGAGGGTGGGGGAGCAGTACTTC
CDR3aa: CARSTTRVGEQYF
d_gene: .
len: 13
j_gene: TRBJ2-7
abundance: .
v_gene: TRBV5-3

CDR3nt: TGTGCCAGCAAGAGCGGGATTATTTCCTACGAGCAGTACTTC
CDR3aa: CASKSGIISYEQYF
d_gene: TRBD2
len: 14
j_gene: TRBJ2-7
abundance: .
v_gene: TRBV28

CDR3nt: TGTGCCATCAGTGGAGACACAAGGAACAATGAGCAGTTCTTC
CDR3aa: CAISGDTRNNEQFF
d_gene: .
len: 14
j_gene: TRBJ2-1
abundance: .
v_gene: TRBV10-3

CDR3nt: TGCGCCAGCAGCAACTTCCTGAGCGGGAGCGCCCACGAGCAGTACTTC
CDR3aa: CASSNFLSGSAHEQYF
d_gene: TRBD2
len: 16
j_gene: TRBJ2-7
abundance: .
v_gene: TRBV5-1

CDR3nt: TGTGCCAGCAGTTTATCCGCCGGGAAAGATTGGTCCTACGAGCAGTACTTC
CDR3aa: CASSLSAGKDWSYEQYF
d_gene: .
len: 17
j_gene: TRBJ2-7
abundance: .
v_gene: TRBV28

CDR3nt: TGTGCCAGCAGTCGTAGCGGGGAGAACACCGGGGAGCTGTTTTTT
CDR3aa: CASSRSGENTGELFF
d_gene: TRBD2
len: 15
j_gene: TRBJ2-2
abundance: .
v_gene: TRBV4-2

CDR3nt: TGTGCCAGCAGTGAGACTTTTCCAGGAAACACCATATATTTT
CDR3aa: CASSETFPGNTIYF
d_gene: .
len: 14
j_gene: TRBJ1-3
abundance: .
v_gene: TRBV28

CDR3nt: TGTGCCAGCAGTCGTAATAGCAATCAGCCCCAGCATTTT
CDR3aa: CASSRNSNQPQHF
d_gene: .
len: 13
j_gene: TRBJ1-5
abundance: .
v_gene: TRBV27

CDR3nt: TGTGCCAGCAGCACTAGGGCAGGCATATCCCTCCACTTT
CDR3aa: CASSTRAGISLHF
d_gene: .
len: 13
j_gene: TRBJ1-6
abundance: .
v_gene: TRBV28

CDR3nt: TGTGCCAGCTCACTCCAGGGTAGTAGGAACACTGAAGCTTTCTTT
CDR3aa: CASSLQGSRNTEAFF
d_gene: .
len: 15
j_gene: TRBJ1-1
abundance: once
v_gene: TRBV18

CDR3nt: TGTGCCAGCAGCTTTGCGGACAGAGACTACGAGCAGTACTTC
CDR3aa: CASSFADRDYEQYF
d_gene: .
len: 14
j_gene: TRBJ2-7
abundance: .
v_gene: TRBV7-9

CDR3nt: TGTGCCAGTGACAGCGAAGGCTATGGCTACACCTTC
CDR3aa: CASDSEGYGYTF
d_gene: .
len: 12
j_gene: TRBJ1-2
abundance: .
v_gene: TRBV28

CDR3nt: TGCGCCAGCAGCTTTGAGGGAGGGACTGAAGCTTTCTTT
CDR3aa: CASSFEGGTEAFF
d_gene: .
len: 13
j_gene: TRBJ1-1
abundance: .
v_gene: TRBV5-1

CDR3nt: TGTGCCAGCAGCTTACTAGCGGGAGGGTTTAGGAATGAGCAGTTCTTC
CDR3aa: CASSLLAGGFRNEQFF
d_gene: TRBD2
len: 16
j_gene: TRBJ2-1
abundance: .
v_gene: TRBV7-2

CDR3nt: TGTGCCACCAGTGATTTGTGGGACAGGGAGTACACCGGGGAGCTGTTTTTT
CDR3aa: CATSDLWDREYTGELFF
d_gene: TRBD1
len: 17
j_gene: TRBJ2-2
abundance: .
v_gene: TRBV24-1

CDR3nt: TGTGCCAGCAGCCCGAGACTAGCGGGAGAGGCGAATGAGCAGTTCTTC
CDR3aa: CASSPRLAGEANEQFF
d_gene: TRBD2
len: 16
j_gene: TRBJ2-1
abundance: .
v_gene: TRBV11-2

CDR3nt: TGTGCCAGCAGCTTGGTCTTACGGGGGAACACTGAAGCTTTCTTT
CDR3aa: CASSLVLRGNTEAFF
d_gene: .
len: 15
j_gene: TRBJ1-1
abundance: .
v_gene: TRBV5-5

CDR3nt: TGTGCCTGGACCGGGGACAGGGCGATTCCTGGAAACACCATATATTTT
CDR3aa: CAWTGDRAIPGNTIYF
d_gene: TRBD1
len: 16
j_gene: TRBJ1-3
abundance: .
v_gene: TRBV30

CDR3nt: TGCGCCAGCAGTGGCCAGGGGGCAATTGGTGGCTACACCTTC
CDR3aa: CASSGQGAIGGYTF
d_gene: TRBD1
len: 14
j_gene: TRBJ1-2
abundance: .
v_gene: TRBV10-2

CDR3nt: TGCGCCAGCAGCTTGGGCCGGGACCCGGGGGGATACGAGCAGTACTTC
CDR3aa: CASSLGRDPGGYEQYF
d_gene: TRBD2
len: 16
j_gene: TRBJ2-7
abundance: .
v_gene: TRBV5-1

CDR3nt: TGTGCCAGCCGGGACAGGGGGAACACCGGGGAGCTGTTTTTT
CDR3aa: CASRDRGNTGELFF
d_gene: TRBD1
len: 14
j_gene: TRBJ2-2
abundance: once
v_gene: TRBV7-9

CDR3nt: TGCAGCGCGCAGGGGGCTTTTGGGGAGCAGTTCTTC
CDR3aa: CSAQGAFGEQFF
d_gene: TRBD1
len: 12
j_gene: TRBJ2-1
abundance: .
v_gene: TRBV29-1

CDR3nt: TGTGCCAGTAGTTTCCGACAGAACACTGAAGCTTTCTTT
CDR3aa: CASSFRQNTEAFF
d_gene: .
len: 13
j_gene: TRBJ1-1
abundance: .
v_gene: TRBV19

CDR3nt: TGCGCCAGCAGCCAAGGTGGACAGGGAAGCACCTACGAGCAGTACTTC
CDR3aa: CASSQGGQGSTYEQYF
d_gene: TRBD1
len: 16
j_gene: TRBJ2-7
abundance: .
v_gene: TRBV4-1

CDR3nt: TGTGCCAGCATAGGACAGGGCCCTGTTTTCTATGGCTACACCTTC
CDR3aa: CASIGQGPVFYGYTF
d_gene: TRBD1
len: 15
j_gene: TRBJ1-2
abundance: once
v_gene: TRBV28

CDR3nt: TGTGCCATCAGTTTGGACAGCCAGATCTATGGCTACACCTTC
CDR3aa: CAISLDSQIYGYTF
d_gene: .
len: 14
j_gene: TRBJ1-2
abundance: .
v_gene: TRBV10-3

CDR3nt: TGTGCCAGCAGCTTCCCCCGGGGGGGTGCCCAGAGCTCCTACAATGAGCAGTTCTTC
CDR3aa: CASSFPRGGAQSSYNEQFF
d_gene: TRBD2
len: 19
j_gene: TRBJ2-1
abundance: .
v_gene: TRBV11-2

CDR3nt: TGTGCCAGCAAAAAGGATGGGGGGGACACCTACGAGCAGTACTTC
CDR3aa: CASKKDGGDTYEQYF
d_gene: .
len: 15
j_gene: TRBJ2-7
abundance: .
v_gene: TRBV11-3

CDR3nt: TGTGCCAGCAGTTTGGAAACAGGCTACACTGAAGCTTTCTTT
CDR3aa: CASSLETGYTEAFF
d_gene: .
len: 14
j_gene: TRBJ1-1
abundance: few
v_gene: TRBV27

CDR3nt: TGTGCCAGCAGTGTCATGACTAGCGGTGTTCACAATGAGCAGTTCTTC
CDR3aa: CASSVMTSGVHNEQFF
d_gene: TRBD2
len: 16
j_gene: TRBJ2-1
abundance: .
v_gene: TRBV2

CDR3nt: TGTGCCAGCAGCCCCGGTCCGACAGTTCGCTATGGCTACACCTTC
CDR3aa: CASSPGPTVRYGYTF
d_gene: .
len: 15
j_gene: TRBJ1-2
abundance: .
v_gene: TRBV7-8

CDR3nt: TGCGCCAGCAGCCCCCCACCGGGCACAGATACGCAGTATTTT
CDR3aa: CASSPPPGTDTQYF
d_gene: .
len: 14
j_gene: TRBJ2-3
abundance: .
v_gene: TRBV5-1

CDR3nt: TGTGCCAGTAGTAGGAGTTCCTGGGACGAGCAGTACTTC
CDR3aa: CASSRSSWDEQYF
d_gene: .
len: 13
j_gene: TRBJ2-7
abundance: once
v_gene: TRBV19

CDR3nt: TGTGCCAGCAGCAACCTCGGGCCGGGGAATGAGCAGTTCTTC
CDR3aa: CASSNLGPGNEQFF
d_gene: .
len: 14
j_gene: TRBJ2-1
abundance: once
v_gene: TRBV5-5

CDR3nt: TGTGCCAGCAGCTCGACAGATCAGCCCCAGCATTTT
CDR3aa: CASSSTDQPQHF
d_gene: .
len: 12
j_gene: TRBJ1-5
abundance: .
v_gene: TRBV28

CDR3nt: TGTGCCAGCAGTTCGACAGGACGTAATCAGCCCCAGCATTTT
CDR3aa: CASSSTGRNQPQHF
d_gene: .
len: 14
j_gene: TRBJ1-5
abundance: .
v_gene: TRBV27

CDR3nt: TGTGCCAGCGGAACAGGGATCTACAATGAGCAGTTCTTC
CDR3aa: CASGTGIYNEQFF
d_gene: .
len: 13
j_gene: TRBJ2-1
abundance: .
v_gene: TRBV27

CDR3nt: TGTGCCAGCAGCCTGCGGGGTACCGGGGCCCAAGAGACCCAGTACTTC
CDR3aa: CASSLRGTGAQETQYF
d_gene: .
len: 16
j_gene: TRBJ2-5
abundance: .
v_gene: TRBV14

CDR3nt: TGTGCCAGCAGCACCAGCACCGGGAGCGGATATGGCTACACCTTC
CDR3aa: CASSTSTGSGYGYTF
d_gene: .
len: 15
j_gene: TRBJ1-2
abundance: .
v_gene: TRBV9

CDR3nt: TGTGCCAGCAGCCCCGTAACTACCCCCTCTGGGGCCAACGTCCTGACTTTC
CDR3aa: CASSPVTTPSGANVLTF
d_gene: .
len: 17
j_gene: TRBJ2-6
abundance: .
v_gene: TRBV7-9

CDR3nt: TGTGCCTGGAGTGTAACCGGGACAGGGCACAATCAGCCCCAGCATTTT
CDR3aa: CAWSVTGTGHNQPQHF
d_gene: TRBD1
len: 16
j_gene: TRBJ1-5
abundance: .
v_gene: TRBV30

CDR3nt: TGTGCCAGCAGCCGCGGGGGGATTTTCCAAGAGACCCAGTACTTC
CDR3aa: CASSRGGIFQETQYF
d_gene: TRBD2
len: 15
j_gene: TRBJ2-5
abundance: .
v_gene: TRBV11-2

CDR3nt: TGTGCCAGCAGTTTTTACGGGATAGCGGGAGTGGGTTCCTACAATGAGCAGTTCTTC
CDR3aa: CASSFYGIAGVGSYNEQFF
d_gene: TRBD2
len: 19
j_gene: TRBJ2-1
abundance: .
v_gene: TRBV28

CDR3nt: TGTGCCAGCAGCGGGGGGGCCAGCTCCTACGAGCAGTACTTC
CDR3aa: CASSGGASSYEQYF
d_gene: .
len: 14
j_gene: TRBJ2-7
abundance: .
v_gene: TRBV7-9

CDR3nt: TGTGCCAGCAGCCAATTATACGGGAGAGGGGAAGAGACCCAGTACTTC
CDR3aa: CASSQLYGRGEETQYF
d_gene: .
len: 16
j_gene: TRBJ2-5
abundance: .
v_gene: TRBV3-1/TRBV3-2

CDR3nt: TGCGCCAGCAGCTCCTTGAGCGGGAGGGCCGGAGGTGGATCCTACAATGAGCAGTTCTTC
CDR3aa: CASSSLSGRAGGGSYNEQFF
d_gene: TRBD2
len: 20
j_gene: TRBJ2-1
abundance: once
v_gene: TRBV5-1

CDR3nt: TGTGCCAGCAGCGGAGAAGTTGGACAGGGGGCTGTCACAGATACGCAGTATTTT
CDR3aa: CASSGEVGQGAVTDTQYF
d_gene: TRBD1
len: 18
j_gene: TRBJ2-3
abundance: .
v_gene: TRBV3-1/TRBV3-2

CDR3nt: TGTGCCAGCAGTTACGGTTCCCAGGGGTACACCGGGGAGCTGTTTTTT
CDR3aa: CASSYGSQGYTGELFF
d_gene: .
len: 16
j_gene: TRBJ2-2
abundance: few
v_gene: TRBV6-5

CDR3nt: TGTGCCAGCTCACCGAGAACTAAAGGGACCCAGTACTTC
CDR3aa: CASSPRTKGTQYF
d_gene: .
len: 13
j_gene: TRBJ2-5
abundance: .
v_gene: TRBV18

CDR3nt: TGTGCCAGCAGCTTACCCGAGACAGGCCAAGAGACCCAGTACTTC
CDR3aa: CASSLPETGQETQYF
d_gene: .
len: 15
j_gene: TRBJ2-5
abundance: .
v_gene: TRBV7-3

CDR3nt: TGTGCCAGCTCACCAGGGCTTACCAGCTCCTACGAGCAGTACTTC
CDR3aa: CASSPGLTSSYEQYF
d_gene: .
len: 15
j_gene: TRBJ2-7
abundance: once
v_gene: TRBV18

CDR3nt: TGTGCCAGCAGCGCTACGAGGGGGTCTAGCGGGAAGAATGAGCAGTTCTTC
CDR3aa: CASSATRGSSGKNEQFF
d_gene: TRBD2
len: 17
j_gene: TRBJ2-1
abundance: once
v_gene: TRBV9